This T cell receptor beta chain was sequenced for a study of blood T cells in healthy people across ages. About this clonotype itself: Its antigen remains unidentified.

CDR3 size: 14 residues. The V gene lost 8 bases and the J gene lost 0 bases, with 14 bases spanning the gap. Per germline, CDR1 DFQATT and CDR2 SNEGSKA (reference sequence). Sample-barcoded 5' priming and a J-beta primer mix drove a second PCR of about 6 to 12 cycles. One entry per CDR3 protein results from TCRdb running MiXCR on the 5' RACE reads. The sample lists around 970,000 distinct CDR3 sequences; 45% to 60% were seen once. Isolated PBMCs totaled at least 6 million in each sample. Study-level points and caveats: As age increased, TCR beta diversity per million T cells fell in a roughly linear fashion. What prevented conclusive comparison of naive and antigen-experienced cells was that PBMCs were unsorted. In these data, TCR beta diversity tracked strongly with naive T cell percentage.

Sequences were obtained from blood. J is TRBJ2-1 and V is TRBV20-1; perhaps TRBD2 as D (6 bases). This clonotype originated in a woman aged 55-70 years in good health. CDR3 nucleotide sequence: TGCAGTACGGTGGACGGGAGCTCCTACAATGAGCAGTTCTTC. Translating it yields CSTVDGSSYNEQFF.